The 18 T cell receptor beta chains below all came from one sample that was sequenced in a study of esophageal squamous cell carcinoma under preoperative chemotherapy listed by TCRdb under 2018. The library was produced with PCR. Sequenced using a HiSeq X Ten. TCRdb reprocessing: public reads trimmed at Q25 with fastp, clones called with MiXCR, in-frame beta chains kept. Duplicate CDR3 protein sequences are folded into a single record with the most common DNA and genes. For this sample the table gives just over 30,000 distinct CDR3 sequences, of which roughly half were detected only once. Over 9.5% of the sample is in the top ten clones. Read against the paper, the sample's time point label means: before preoperative PTX-NDP chemotherapy. Collection took place from a patient given preoperative chemotherapy. All receptors derive from a human donor with esophageal squamous cell carcinoma. The donor label of this sample is uncertain.

This clonotype was picked up many times. The chain employs TRBV6-1 and TRBJ2-1; 7 bases are a match to TRBD1. The V segment lost 7 bases and the J segment 13 bases; nucleotides outside the gene matches: 22. The germline gives CDR1 MNHNS, CDR2 SASEGT. The CDR3 runs 16 residues. The CDR3 coding sequence is TGTGCCAGCAAGTCCTCTCCCCAGCGGCAGGGGGAGACCCAGTTCTTC. Translation: CASKSSPQRQGETQFF.

This clonotype has just a few counts. The germline gene is not matched at one end of the junction; a read error may be the cause. The gene calls are TRBV7-2 and TRBJ2-3; 8 bases fit TRBD2. Matching the DNA end better, TRBJ2-5 makes the J call doubtful. Germline lookup yields CDR1 SGHTA and CDR2 FQGNSA. The CDR3 totals 17 residues. The CDR3 loop is CASSAGAGGWGQDTQYF. CDR3 nucleotides: TGTGCCAGCAGCGCGGGGGCGGGGGGCTGGGGGCAAGATACCCAGTACTTC.

This chain connects TRBV10-3 to TRBJ2-1; TRBD1 is a possible D gene (5 bases). Matching the DNA end better, TRBJ2-4 makes the J call doubtful. CDR3 length: 10 residues. CDR1 is ENHRY, CDR2 SYGVKD, per germline. The CDR3 coding sequence is TGTGGGCGTGGCCAGGACACTCAGTACTTC. Its protein is CGRGQDTQYF.

This clonotype is a singleton in its sample. In this CDR3 the conserved last residue, phenylalanine or tryptophan, is missing, so a read error is likely. It is unclear where the CDR3 begins or ends on the DNA, so no DNA is shown, and the CDR3 is as TCRdb lists it. This chain connects TRBV7-8 to TRBJ2-5. The CDR3 contains 14 residues when both ends are counted. Germline V CDR1 and CDR2: SGHVS, FQNEAQ. This CDR3 is CASSSQSLGESQHS.

The V gene is TRBV7-8, the J gene TRBJ2-3; D unresolved. The DNA end is more similar to TRBJ2-7, so the J call may be wrong. The CDR3 has 15 amino acids. Germline CDR1 and CDR2: SGHVS and FQNEAQ. This chain's CDR3 is CARILHLWAKDMQYF. The CDR3 DNA follows: TGTGCCCGCATCTTACACCTGTGGGCCAAAGATATGCAGTACTTC.

This clonotype has a count of ten or more. V usage is TRBV12-3 or TRBV12-4 and J usage is TRBJ2-1; TRBD1 is a possible D gene (8 bases). The CDR3 is 14 amino acids. Trimming left V 5 bases short and J 7 bases short, with 15 bases between. The CDR3, as DNA: TGTGCCAGCAGTGACAGGGGAGGGTTAAATGAGCAGTTCTTC. This gives the protein CASSDRGGLNEQFF.

This clonotype was counted many times. J is TRBJ2-3 and V is TRBV11-2; perhaps TRBD2 as D (5 bases). CDR1 is SGHAT, CDR2 FQNNGV, per germline. V was clipped by 3 bases and J by 1 base, with 8 bases between them. This CDR3 has 14 amino acids. This chain's CDR3 is CASSLQRGTDTQYF. The DNA of the CDR3 is TGTGCCAGCAGCTTGCAGAGGGGCACAGATACGCAGTATTTT. The full variable domain, in which reference TRBV11-2 and TRBJ2-3 provide the parts outside the CDR3, is EAGVAQSPRYKIIEKRQSVAFWCNPISGHATLYWYQQILGQGPKLLIQFQNNGVVDDSQLPKDRFSAERLKGVDSTLKIQPAKLEDSAVYLCASSLQRGTDTQYFGPGTRLTVL.

For this clonotype: At one boundary the junction diverges from the germline segment, which might be a read error. The chain joins TRBV7-2 to TRBJ2-5; 7 bases are a match to TRBD2. The tail of the sequence fits TRBJ2-4 better, so the J call may be wrong. CDR1 is SGHTA, CDR2 FQGNSA, per germline. The CDR3 runs to 16 residues. CDR3: CACSGAGRRDQDIQYF. In DNA, the CDR3 is TGTGCCTGCAGCGGGGCCGGGCGGCGTGACCAAGACATTCAGTACTTC.

This clonotype occurred once. J is TRBJ2-7 and V is TRBV7-9, with 11 nucleotides matching TRBD2. Germline V gene lookup returns CDR1 SEHNR and CDR2 FQNEAQ (reference sequence). This CDR3 is built from 15 residues. V dropped 5 bases and J dropped 4; count of bases not matched to a gene: 7. The CDR3 spells CASSPGTSGEYEQYF. DNA of the CDR3: TGTGCCAGCAGCCCCGGGACTAGCGGAGAATACGAGCAGTACTTC.

This clonotype was counted a few times. V is TRBV10-2 and J is TRBJ2-1; 12 nucleotides align to TRBD1. The last part of the DNA fits TRBJ2-7 better; the J call may be wrong. Looked up from germline, CDR1 is WSHSY and CDR2 is SAAADI. This CDR3 has 16 residues. The CDR3 here is CASRAGTGGPYNEQYF. As DNA, the CDR3 is TGCGCCAGCAGGGCCGGGACAGGGGGCCCCTACAATGAGCAGTACTTC.

Comments on this clonotype: The CDR3 end shows no conserved phenylalanine or tryptophan, and so a read error is likely. The DNA is omitted, as the CDR3 cannot be located on it reliably, and the CDR3 follows TCRdb's listing. The chain couples TRBV6-5 to TRBJ2-5. The CDR3 region is 9 residues in length, termini included. CDR1 and CDR2 from the germline V gene are MNHEY and SVGAGI. The CDR3 region is CASSYVGNT.

This clonotype rates as large. The chain is built from TRBV7-2 and TRBJ2-1; 13 bases are shared with TRBD2. V lost 6 bases to trimming and J lost 8 bases; unmatched junction nucleotides: 19. This CDR3 contains 19 residues. Germline assignment: CDR1 SGHTA and CDR2 FQGNSA. CDR3 in amino acids: CASSSTPERIGTSGDEQFF. Here the CDR3 DNA reads TGTGCCAGCAGTTCTACTCCCGAGCGGATCGGGACTAGCGGGGATGAGCAGTTCTTC.

The chain carries TRBV11-3 and TRBJ2-5, with D possibly being TRBD1 (6 bases). The J call may be in error: the DNA end matches TRBJ2-7 better. CDR3 size: 12 residues. Per germline, CDR1 SGHNT and CDR2 YENEEA. The CDR3 is CASSRYRDEQYF. The CDR3 nucleotides are TGTGCCAGCAGCCGATACAGGGACGAGCAGTACTTC.

Ten or more counts support this clonotype. V gene TRBV7-2 combines with J gene TRBJ2-1; no clear D gene. The V and J ends lost 4 bases and 13 bases respectively, with 23 bases between them. The CDR3 contains 15 residues. Looked up from germline, CDR1 is SGHTA and CDR2 is FQGNSA. CDR3 region: CASSSTTVAKNIQFF. For the CDR3, the DNA is TGTGCCAGCAGCTCCACGACGGTAGCCAAAAACATTCAGTTCTTC.

This chain links TRBV18 with TRBJ2-3, with D unresolved. Per germline, CDR1 KGHSH and CDR2 LQKENI. The CDR3 loop spans 18 amino acids. The V end was cut by 3 bases, the J end by 0 bases, with 19 bases between. The CDR3 DNA reads TGTGCCAGCTCACCGAGGATGTCGGGCCCGTCCAGCACAGATACGCAGTATTTT. This gives the protein CASSPRMSGPSSTDTQYF. The complete variable domain, with remaining parts taken from reference TRBV18 and TRBJ2-3, reads NAGVMQNPRHLVRRRGQEARLRCSPMKGHSHVYWYRQLPEEGLKFMVYLQKENIIDESGMPKERFSAEFPKEGPSILRIQQVVRGDSAAYFCASSPRMSGPSSTDTQYFGPGTRLTVL.

DNA for the CDR3: TGTGCCAGCAGCTATCGCCAGCTGAGGCGGCGAAGCACCGGGGAGCTGTTTTTT. Translating gives CASSYRQLRRRSTGELFF. The chain couples TRBV7-9 to TRBJ2-2; D is unclear. The germline V gene has CDR1 SEHNR and CDR2 FQNEAQ (reference sequence). V lost 4 bases to trimming and J lost 4 bases, with 22 bases between them. The CDR3 consists of 18 residues.

A note on this clonotype: A junction end diverges from the germline sequence, so it may reflect a read error. The rearrangement joins TRBV27 to TRBJ2-5; 8 bases align to TRBD1. Looked up from germline, CDR1 is MNHEY and CDR2 is SMNVEV (reference sequence). The CDR3 is 11 residues long. CDR3 DNA sequence: TGTGCCAGCAAAAAAGGGGACAGGTTTACCTTC. It codes for CASKKGDRFTF.

This clonotype was seen a few times. The gene calls are TRBV12-3 or TRBV12-4 and TRBJ2-5, with 7 bases fitting TRBD1. The J call is doubtful: the DNA matches TRBJ2-7 better. This CDR3 spans 15 amino acids. CDR3 nucleotide sequence: TGTGCCAGCAGCCGCCAACGGGACAGCGTATACGAGCAGTACTTC. Amino acid sequence: CASSRQRDSVYEQYF.